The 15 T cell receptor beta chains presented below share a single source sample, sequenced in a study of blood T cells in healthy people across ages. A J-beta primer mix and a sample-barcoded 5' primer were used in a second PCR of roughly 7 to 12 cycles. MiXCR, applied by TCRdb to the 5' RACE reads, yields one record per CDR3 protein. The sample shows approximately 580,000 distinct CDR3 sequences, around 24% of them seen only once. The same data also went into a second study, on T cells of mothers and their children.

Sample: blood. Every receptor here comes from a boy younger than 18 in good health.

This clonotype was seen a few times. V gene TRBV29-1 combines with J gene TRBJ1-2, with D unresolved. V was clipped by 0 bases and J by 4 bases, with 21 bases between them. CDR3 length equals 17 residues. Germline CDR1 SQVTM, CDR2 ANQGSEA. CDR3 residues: CSVEDVIKGRPGYGYTF. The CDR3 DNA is TGCAGCGTTGAAGATGTTATAAAGGGTAGGCCAGGCTATGGCTACACCTTC. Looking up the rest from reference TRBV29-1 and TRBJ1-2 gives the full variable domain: SAVISQKPSRDICQRGTSLTIQCQVDSQVTMMFWYRQQPGQSLTLIATANQGSEATYESGFVIDKFPISRPNLTFSTLTVSNMSPEDSSIYLCSVEDVIKGRPGYGYTFGSGTRLTVV.

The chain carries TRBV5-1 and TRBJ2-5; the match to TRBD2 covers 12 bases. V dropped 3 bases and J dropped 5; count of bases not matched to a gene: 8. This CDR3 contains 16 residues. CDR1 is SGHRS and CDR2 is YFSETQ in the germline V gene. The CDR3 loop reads CASSSSSGRATETQYF. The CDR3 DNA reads TGCGCCAGCAGCTCCTCTAGCGGGAGGGCGACGGAGACCCAGTACTTC.

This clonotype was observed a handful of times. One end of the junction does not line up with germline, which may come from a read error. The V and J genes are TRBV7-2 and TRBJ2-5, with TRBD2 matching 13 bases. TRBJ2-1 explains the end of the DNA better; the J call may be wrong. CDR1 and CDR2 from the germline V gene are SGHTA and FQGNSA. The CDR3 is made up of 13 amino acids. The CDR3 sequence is CAISAGLAGEQFF. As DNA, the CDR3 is TGTGCCATCAGCGCGGGACTAGCGGGAGAGCAGTTCTTC.

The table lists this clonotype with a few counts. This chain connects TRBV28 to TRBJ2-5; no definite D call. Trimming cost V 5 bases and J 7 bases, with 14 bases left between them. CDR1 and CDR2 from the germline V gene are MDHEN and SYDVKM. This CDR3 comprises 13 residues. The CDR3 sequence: CASSGPPYGTQYF. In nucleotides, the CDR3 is TGTGCCAGCAGTGGGCCCCCCTATGGGACCCAGTACTTC.

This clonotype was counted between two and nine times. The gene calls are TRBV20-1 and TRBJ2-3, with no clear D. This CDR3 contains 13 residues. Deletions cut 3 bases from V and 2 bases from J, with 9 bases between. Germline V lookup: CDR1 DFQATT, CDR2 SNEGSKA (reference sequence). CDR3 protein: CSARHSITDTQYF. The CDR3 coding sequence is TGCAGTGCTAGGCACAGCATCACAGATACGCAGTATTTT.

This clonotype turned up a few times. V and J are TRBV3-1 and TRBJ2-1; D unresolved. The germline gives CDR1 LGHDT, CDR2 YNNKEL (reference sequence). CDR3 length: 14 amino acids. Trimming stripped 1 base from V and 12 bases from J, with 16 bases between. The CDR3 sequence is CASSQAGSPNGQFF. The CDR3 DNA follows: TGTGCCAGCAGCCAAGCAGGTAGCCCGAACGGGCAGTTCTTC.

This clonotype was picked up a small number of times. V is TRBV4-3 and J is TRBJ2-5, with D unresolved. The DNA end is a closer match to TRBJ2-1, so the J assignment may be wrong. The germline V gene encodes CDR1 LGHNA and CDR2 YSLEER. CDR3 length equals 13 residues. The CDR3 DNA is TGCGCCAGCAGCCCGGACGACGGGAATGAGCAGTTCTTC. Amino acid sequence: CASSPDDGNEQFF.

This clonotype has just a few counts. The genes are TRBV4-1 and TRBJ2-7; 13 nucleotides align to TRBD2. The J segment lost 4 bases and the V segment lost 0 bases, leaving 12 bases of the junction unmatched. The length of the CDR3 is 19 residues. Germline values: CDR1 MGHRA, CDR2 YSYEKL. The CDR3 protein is CASSQDPTRRLAGGYEQYF. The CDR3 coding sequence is TGCGCCAGCAGCCAAGATCCGACCCGCCGACTAGCGGGAGGATACGAGCAGTACTTC.

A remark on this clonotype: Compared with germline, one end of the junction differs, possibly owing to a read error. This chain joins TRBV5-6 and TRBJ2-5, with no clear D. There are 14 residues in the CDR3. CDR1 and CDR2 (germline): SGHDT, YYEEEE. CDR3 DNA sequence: TGTGCCAGCAGCTTGGGTTCAGTTACCGAGACCCAGTGCTTC. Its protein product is CASSLGSVTETQCF. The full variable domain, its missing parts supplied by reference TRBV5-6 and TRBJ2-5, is DAGVTQSPTHLIKTRGQQVTLRCSPKSGHDTVSWYQQALGQGPQFIFQYYEEEERQRGNFPDRFSGHQFPNYSSELNVNALLLGDSALYLCASSLGSVTETQCFGPGTRLLVL.

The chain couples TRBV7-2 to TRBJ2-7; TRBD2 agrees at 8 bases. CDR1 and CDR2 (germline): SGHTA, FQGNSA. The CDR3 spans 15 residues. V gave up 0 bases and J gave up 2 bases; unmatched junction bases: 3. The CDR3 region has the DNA TGTGCCAGCAGCTTAGCTAGCGGGGTGACCTACGAGCAGTACTTC. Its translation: CASSLASGVTYEQYF.

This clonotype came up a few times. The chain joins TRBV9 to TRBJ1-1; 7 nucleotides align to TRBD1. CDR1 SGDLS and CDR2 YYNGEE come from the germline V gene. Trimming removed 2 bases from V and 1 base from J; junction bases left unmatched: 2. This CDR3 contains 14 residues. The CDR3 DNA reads TGTGCCAGCAGCGTCACAGGGGCGAACACTGAAGCTTTCTTT. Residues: CASSVTGANTEAFF.

CDR3 region: CASSYGGRSETQYF. CDR3 coding DNA: TGTGCCAGCAGTTACGGGGGGCGCAGCGAGACCCAGTACTTC. The chain couples TRBV6-2 or TRBV6-3 to TRBJ2-5; D may correspond to TRBD1 or TRBD2 (6 bases each). The V end was cut by 2 bases, the J end by 5 bases, with 12 bases between. The CDR3 sequence is 14 residues long. Germline CDR1 reads MNHEY; CDR2 reads SVGEGT.

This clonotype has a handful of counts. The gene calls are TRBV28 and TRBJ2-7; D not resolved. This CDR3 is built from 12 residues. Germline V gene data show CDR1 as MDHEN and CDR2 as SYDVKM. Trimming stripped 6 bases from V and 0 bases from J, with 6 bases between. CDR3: CASRASSYEQYF. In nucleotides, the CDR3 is TGTGCCAGCAGGGCCAGCTCCTACGAGCAGTACTTC.

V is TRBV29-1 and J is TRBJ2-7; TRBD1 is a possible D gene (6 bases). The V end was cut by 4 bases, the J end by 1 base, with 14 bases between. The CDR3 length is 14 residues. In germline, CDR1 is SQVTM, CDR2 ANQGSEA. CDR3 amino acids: CSVVGGFNSYEQYF. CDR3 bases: TGCAGCGTTGTAGGGGGTTTTAATTCCTACGAGCAGTACTTC.

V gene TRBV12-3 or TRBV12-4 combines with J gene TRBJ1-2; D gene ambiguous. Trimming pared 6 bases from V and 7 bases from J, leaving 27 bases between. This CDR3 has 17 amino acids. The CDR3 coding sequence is TGTGCCAGCAGGAAATCCTTCGGGGTACAGATATTGTTTGGCTACACCTTC. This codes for CASRKSFGVQILFGYTF.